This TCR beta chain was identified during a study of CD8+ T cells in alopecia areata. This clone has more than one count but fewer than ten. It was from PBMCs that CD4+ and CD8+ T cells were sorted. Sequencing relied on a cDNA template that was reverse transcribed from extracted RNA. Libraries were prepared by immunoSEQ multiplex PCR; TCRdb keeps only in-frame clonotypes and omits some of them. In the table there are under 150,000 clones, around 45% of which are singletons. Losses at the gene ends were 7 bases for V and 9 bases for J; bases not matched to a gene: 5. Germline loops: CDR1 SQVTM, CDR2 ANQGSEA. The CDR3 covers 13 residues.

The sample taken for sequencing was NKG2D-low CD8+ T cells sorted from blood. The origin of this receptor is a human donor with alopecia areata. The gene calls are TRBV29-1 and TRBJ2-1, with 14 bases identical to TRBD2. CDR3 coding DNA: TGCAGCGCGGGACTAGCGGGAGCCAGTGAGCAGTTCTTC. It yields the protein CSAGLAGASEQFF.